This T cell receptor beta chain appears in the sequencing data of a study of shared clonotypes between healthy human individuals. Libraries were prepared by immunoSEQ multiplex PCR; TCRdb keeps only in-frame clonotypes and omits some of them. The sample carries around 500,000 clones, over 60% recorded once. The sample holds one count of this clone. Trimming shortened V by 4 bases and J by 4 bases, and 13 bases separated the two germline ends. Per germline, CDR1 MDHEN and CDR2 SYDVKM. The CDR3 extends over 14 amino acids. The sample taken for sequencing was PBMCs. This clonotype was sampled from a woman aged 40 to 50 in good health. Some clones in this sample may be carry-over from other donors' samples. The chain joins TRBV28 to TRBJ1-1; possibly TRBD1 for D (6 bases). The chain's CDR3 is CASSSLGGATEAFF. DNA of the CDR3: TGTGCCAGCAGTTCCCTAGGGGGGGCCACTGAAGCTTTCTTT. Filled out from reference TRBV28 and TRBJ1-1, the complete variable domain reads DVKVTQSSRYLVKRTGEKVFLECVQDMDHENMFWYRQDPGLGLRLIYFSYDVKMKEKGDIPEGYSVSREKKERFSLILESASTNQTSMYLCASSSLGGATEAFFGQGTRLTVV.